This T cell receptor beta chain was profiled in a study of response to subunit inactivated influenza vaccine. Study observations and caveats: T cells newly recruited by each seasonal influenza vaccination are few, the authors suggested.

The V end lost 5 bases, the J end lost 2 bases, and 9 bases lay between the germline ends. The CDR3 totals 13 residues. The V gene's germline CDR1 is SGHTA and CDR2 FQGNSA. TCRdb reprocessed the RT-PCR reads via MiXCR and lists one record per CDR3 protein. The data contain about 570,000 distinct CDR3 sequences, roughly 10% of them seen just once; the ten biggest clones take up 11%. Remarks on this clonotype: Its antigen is not identified.

The data were also submitted as part of a second study, on T cells expressing NK-cell markers. That study adds: Scientists made TCR beta cDNA using 5'RACE template switching with UMIs. Among eight sequenced donors, seven carried HCMV seropositivity while one was seronegative.

The chain couples TRBV7-2 to TRBJ1-1; no definite D call. The TCR originated in a man between 45 and 60 years old who received an inactivated influenza vaccine. Here the sequenced sample was PBMCs from blood, taken on the day of vaccination. DNA for the CDR3: TGTGCCAGCAGCATCTTTAGTAACACTGAAGCTTTCTTT. Protein: CASSIFSNTEAFF.